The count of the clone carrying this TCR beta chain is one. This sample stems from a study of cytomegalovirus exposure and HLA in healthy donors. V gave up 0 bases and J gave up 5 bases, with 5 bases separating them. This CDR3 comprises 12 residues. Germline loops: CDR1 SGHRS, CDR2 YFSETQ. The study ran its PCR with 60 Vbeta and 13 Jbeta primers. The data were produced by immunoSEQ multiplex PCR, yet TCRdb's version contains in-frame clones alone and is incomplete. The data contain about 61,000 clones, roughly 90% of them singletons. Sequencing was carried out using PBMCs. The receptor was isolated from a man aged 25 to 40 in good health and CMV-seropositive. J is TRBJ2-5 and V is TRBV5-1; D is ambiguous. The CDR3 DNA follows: TGCGCCAGCAGCTTGGATCTGGAGACCCAGTACTTC. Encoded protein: CASSLDLETQYF.